This T cell receptor beta chain appears in the sequencing data of a study of shared clonotypes between healthy human individuals. Study-level findings and limits: Generation of non-shared clonotypes was less probable than generation of clonotypes shared by all four donors. Tissue TCR repertoires likely differ from these blood-only repertoires. A few donors had around 5.2% of their naive CD4 clonotypes in common.

Naive CD8 cells lacked CD45RO, underwent positive selection for CCR7 and left out terminally differentiated effector memory CD45RA+ cells. About this clone: Its target is unknown.

Profiled with immunoSEQ multiplex PCR; TCRdb holds only in-frame clones, not every one. This table has fewer than 1 million clones, about 96% appearing once. The germline V and J ends were trimmed by 5 bases and 6 bases, with 7 bases remaining between them. The CDR3 runs to 12 residues. Germline V gene data show CDR1 as WNHNN and CDR2 as SYGVQD (reference sequence). The chain combines TRBV10-1 with TRBJ2-2, with no clear D. The source of this sequence is a young man in good health. The sample consisted of naive CD8+ T cells sorted from blood. The CDR3 coding sequence is TGCGCCAGCAGTTTCGCGGCCGGGGAGCTGTTTTTT. Its protein product is CASSFAAGELFF.